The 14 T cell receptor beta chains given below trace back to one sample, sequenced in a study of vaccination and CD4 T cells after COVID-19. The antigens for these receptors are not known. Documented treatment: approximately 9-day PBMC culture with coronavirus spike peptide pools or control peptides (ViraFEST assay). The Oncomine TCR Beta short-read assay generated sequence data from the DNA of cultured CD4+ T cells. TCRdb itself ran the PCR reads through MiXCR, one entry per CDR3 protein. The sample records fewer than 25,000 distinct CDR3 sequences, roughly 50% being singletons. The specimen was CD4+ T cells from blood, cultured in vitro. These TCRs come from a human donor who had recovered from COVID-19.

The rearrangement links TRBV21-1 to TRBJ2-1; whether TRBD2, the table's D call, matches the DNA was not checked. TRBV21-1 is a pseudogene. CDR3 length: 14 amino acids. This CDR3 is CASSKREAGDEQFF. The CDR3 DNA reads TGTGCCAGCAGCAAACGCGAGGCGGGAGATGAGCAGTTCTTC.

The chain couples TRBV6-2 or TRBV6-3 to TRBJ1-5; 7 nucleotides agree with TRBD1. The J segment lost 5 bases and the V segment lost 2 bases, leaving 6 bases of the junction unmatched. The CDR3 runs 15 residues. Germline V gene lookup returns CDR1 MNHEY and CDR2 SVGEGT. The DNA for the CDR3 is TGTGCCAGCAGTTACGCAGGGGGAGGTTATCAGCCCCAGCATTTT. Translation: CASSYAGGGYQPQHF.

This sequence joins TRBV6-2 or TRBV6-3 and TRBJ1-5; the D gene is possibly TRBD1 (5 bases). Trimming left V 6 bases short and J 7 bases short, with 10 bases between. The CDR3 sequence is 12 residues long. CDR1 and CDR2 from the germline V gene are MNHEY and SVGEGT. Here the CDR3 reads CASRGQTQPQHF. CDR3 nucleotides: TGTGCCAGCAGGGGGCAGACACAGCCCCAGCATTTT.

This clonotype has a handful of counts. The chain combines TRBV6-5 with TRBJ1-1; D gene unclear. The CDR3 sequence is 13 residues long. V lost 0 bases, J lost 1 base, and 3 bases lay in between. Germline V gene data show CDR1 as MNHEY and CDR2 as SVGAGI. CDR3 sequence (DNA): TGTGCCAGCAGTTACTCCCAGAACACTGAAGCTTTCTTT. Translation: CASSYSQNTEAFF.

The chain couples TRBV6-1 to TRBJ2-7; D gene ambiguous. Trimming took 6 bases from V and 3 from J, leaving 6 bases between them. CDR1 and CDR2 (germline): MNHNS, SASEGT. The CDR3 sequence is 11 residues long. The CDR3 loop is CASRGNYEQYF. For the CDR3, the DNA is TGTGCCAGCAGGGGCAACTACGAGCAGTACTTC.

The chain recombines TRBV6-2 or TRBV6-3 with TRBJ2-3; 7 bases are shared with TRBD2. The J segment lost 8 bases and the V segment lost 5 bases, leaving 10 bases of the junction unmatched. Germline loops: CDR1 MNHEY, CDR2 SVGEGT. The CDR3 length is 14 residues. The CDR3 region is CASSPGTISGTQYF. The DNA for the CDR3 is TGTGCCAGCAGTCCGGGGACTATCTCTGGTACGCAGTATTTT.

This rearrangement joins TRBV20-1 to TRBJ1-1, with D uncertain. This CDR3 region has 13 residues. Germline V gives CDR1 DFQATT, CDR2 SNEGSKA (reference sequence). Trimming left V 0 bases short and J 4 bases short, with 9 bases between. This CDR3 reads CSARDGVGTEAFF. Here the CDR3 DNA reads TGCAGTGCTAGAGATGGCGTGGGCACTGAAGCTTTCTTT.

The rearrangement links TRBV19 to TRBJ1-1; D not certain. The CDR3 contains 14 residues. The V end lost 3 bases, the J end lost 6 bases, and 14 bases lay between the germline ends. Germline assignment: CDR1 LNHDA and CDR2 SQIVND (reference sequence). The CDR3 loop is CASSIKYSGAEAFF. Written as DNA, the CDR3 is TGTGCCAGTAGTATTAAGTATTCGGGAGCTGAAGCTTTCTTT.

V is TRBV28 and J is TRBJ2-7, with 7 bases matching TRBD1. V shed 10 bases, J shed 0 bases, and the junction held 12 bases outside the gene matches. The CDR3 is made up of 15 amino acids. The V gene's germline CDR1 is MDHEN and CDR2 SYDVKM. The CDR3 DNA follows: TGTGCCACCAGGGGGTACAAGAAAAGCTCCTACGAGCAGTACTTC. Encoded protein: CATRGYKKSSYEQYF.

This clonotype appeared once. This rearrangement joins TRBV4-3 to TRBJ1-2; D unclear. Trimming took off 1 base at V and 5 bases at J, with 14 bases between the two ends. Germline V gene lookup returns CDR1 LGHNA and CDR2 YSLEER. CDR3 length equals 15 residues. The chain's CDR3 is CASSQVEIGDYGYTF. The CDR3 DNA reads TGCGCCAGCAGCCAAGTCGAGATAGGAGATTATGGCTACACCTTC.

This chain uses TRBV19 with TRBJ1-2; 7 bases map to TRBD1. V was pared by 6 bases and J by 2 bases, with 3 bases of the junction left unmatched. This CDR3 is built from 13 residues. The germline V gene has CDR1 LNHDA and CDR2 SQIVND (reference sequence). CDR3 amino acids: CASRSTGNYGYTF. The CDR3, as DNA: TGTGCCAGTAGGTCGACAGGGAACTATGGCTACACCTTC.

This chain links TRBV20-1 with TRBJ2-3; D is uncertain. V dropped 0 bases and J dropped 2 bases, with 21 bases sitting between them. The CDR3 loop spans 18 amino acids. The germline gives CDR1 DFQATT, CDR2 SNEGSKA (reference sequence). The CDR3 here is CSARDSFPASLYTDTQYF. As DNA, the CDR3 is TGCAGTGCTAGAGATAGTTTCCCCGCTAGTCTTTACACAGATACGCAGTATTTT.

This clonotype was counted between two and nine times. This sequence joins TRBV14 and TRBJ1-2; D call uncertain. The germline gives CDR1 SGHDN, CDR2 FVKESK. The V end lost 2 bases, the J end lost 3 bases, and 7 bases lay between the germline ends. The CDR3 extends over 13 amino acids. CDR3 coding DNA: TGTGCCAGCAGCCAAAACCTGGACTATGGCTACACCTTC. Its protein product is CASSQNLDYGYTF.

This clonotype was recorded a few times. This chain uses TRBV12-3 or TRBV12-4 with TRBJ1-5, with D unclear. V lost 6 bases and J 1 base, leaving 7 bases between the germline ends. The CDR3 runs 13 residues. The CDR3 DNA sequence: TGTGCCAGCAGCTTGGACAGCAATCAGCCCCAGCATTTT. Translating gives CASSLDSNQPQHF.